This T cell receptor beta chain was sequenced in a study of blood T cell repertoires in COVID-19. Study information: Samples representing acute and convalescent COVID-19 were sourced from the United States, Italy and Spain. Sources were T cells, B-cell-depleted T cells, or PBMCs; the material itself was cDNA or gDNA.

The V gene's germline CDR1 is SNHLY and CDR2 FYNNEI. Deletions cut 1 base from V and 1 base from J, with 10 bases between. The CDR3 is made up of 15 amino acids. While infection was still active, Seattle patients were enrolled and then followed longitudinally. As originally analysed: Amplification of reference gene primers was used by the study to estimate nucleated cell counts. TCRdb's table, derived via immunoSEQ multiplex PCR, lists solely in-frame clones and lacks some. Clonal size and the V and J genes are those of that table, whereas D and trimming came from the DNA. The profile shows about 240,000 clones, around 83% of them singletons.

V and J are TRBV2 and TRBJ1-1, with D hard to call. This clonotype was obtained from a woman aged 80 or over with COVID-19, enrolled during active disease. Sequenced material: peripheral blood. This CDR3 reads CASSEGAAGNTEAFF. CDR3 DNA: TGTGCCAGCAGTGAAGGGGCCGCGGGGAACACTGAAGCTTTCTTT.